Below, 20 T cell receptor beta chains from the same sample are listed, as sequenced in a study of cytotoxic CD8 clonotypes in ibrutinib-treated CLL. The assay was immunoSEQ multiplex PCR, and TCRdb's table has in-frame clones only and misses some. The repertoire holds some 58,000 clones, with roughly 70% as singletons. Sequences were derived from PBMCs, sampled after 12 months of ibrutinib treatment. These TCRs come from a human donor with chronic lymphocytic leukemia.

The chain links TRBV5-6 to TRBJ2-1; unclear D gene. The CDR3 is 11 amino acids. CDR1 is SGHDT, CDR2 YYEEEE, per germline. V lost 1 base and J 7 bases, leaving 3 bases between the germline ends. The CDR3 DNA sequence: TGTGCCAGCAGCTTGCTTAATGAGCAGTTCTTC. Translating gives CASSLLNEQFF.

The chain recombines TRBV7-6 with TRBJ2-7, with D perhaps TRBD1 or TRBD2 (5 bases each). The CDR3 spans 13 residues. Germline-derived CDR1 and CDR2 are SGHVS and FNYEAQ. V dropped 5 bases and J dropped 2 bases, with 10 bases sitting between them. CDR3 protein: CASSPGPAYEQYF. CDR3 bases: TGTGCCAGCAGCCCGGGACCAGCCTACGAGCAGTACTTC. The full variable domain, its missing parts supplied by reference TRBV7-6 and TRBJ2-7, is GAGVSQSPRYKVTKRGQDVALRCDPISGHVSLYWYRQALGQGPEFLTYFNYEAQQDKSGLPNDRFSAERPEGSISTLTIQRTEQRDSAMYRCASSPGPAYEQYFGPGTRLTVT.

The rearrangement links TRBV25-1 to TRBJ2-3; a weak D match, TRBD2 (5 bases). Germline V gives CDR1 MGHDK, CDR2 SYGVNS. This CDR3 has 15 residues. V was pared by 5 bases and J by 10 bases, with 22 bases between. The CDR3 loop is CASSSPARRTGPQYF. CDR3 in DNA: TGTGCCAGCAGTTCCCCCGCCCGGAGGACGGGTCCGCAGTATTTT.

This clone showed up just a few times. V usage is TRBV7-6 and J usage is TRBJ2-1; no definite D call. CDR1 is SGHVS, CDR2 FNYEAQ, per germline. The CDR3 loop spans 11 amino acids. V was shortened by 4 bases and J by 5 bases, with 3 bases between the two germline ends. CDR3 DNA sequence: TGTGCCAGCAGCTCGCACAATGAGCAGTTCTTC. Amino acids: CASSSHNEQFF.

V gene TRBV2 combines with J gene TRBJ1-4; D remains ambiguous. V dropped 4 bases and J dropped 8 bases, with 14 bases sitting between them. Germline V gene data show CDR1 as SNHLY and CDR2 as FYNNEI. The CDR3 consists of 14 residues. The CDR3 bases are TGTGCCAGCAGTGGAATAGCATACTCAGAAAAACTGTTTTTT. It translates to CASSGIAYSEKLFF.

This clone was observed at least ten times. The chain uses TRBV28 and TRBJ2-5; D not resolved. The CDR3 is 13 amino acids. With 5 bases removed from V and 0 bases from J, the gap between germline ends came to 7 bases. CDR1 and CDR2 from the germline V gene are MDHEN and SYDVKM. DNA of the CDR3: TGTGCCAGCAGTAAGAATAACCAAGAGACCCAGTACTTC. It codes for CASSKNNQETQYF. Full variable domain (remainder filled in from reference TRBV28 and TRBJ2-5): DVKVTQSSRYLVKRTGEKVFLECVQDMDHENMFWYRQDPGLGLRLIYFSYDVKMKEKGDIPEGYSVSREKKERFSLILESASTNQTSMYLCASSKNNQETQYFGPGTRLLVL.

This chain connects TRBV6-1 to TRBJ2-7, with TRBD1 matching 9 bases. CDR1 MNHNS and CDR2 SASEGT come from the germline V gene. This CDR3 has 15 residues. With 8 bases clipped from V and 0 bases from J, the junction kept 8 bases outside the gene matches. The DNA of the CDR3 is TGTGCCAGCGGGACCGGGACAGGGATCTCCTACGAGCAGTACTTC. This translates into CASGTGTGISYEQYF.

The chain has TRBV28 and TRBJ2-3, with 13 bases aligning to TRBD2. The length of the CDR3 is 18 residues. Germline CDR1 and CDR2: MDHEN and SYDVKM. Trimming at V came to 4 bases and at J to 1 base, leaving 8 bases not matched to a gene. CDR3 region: CASSSKLAGGPGTDTQYF. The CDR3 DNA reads TGTGCCAGCAGTTCAAAACTAGCGGGAGGGCCCGGCACAGATACGCAGTATTTT.

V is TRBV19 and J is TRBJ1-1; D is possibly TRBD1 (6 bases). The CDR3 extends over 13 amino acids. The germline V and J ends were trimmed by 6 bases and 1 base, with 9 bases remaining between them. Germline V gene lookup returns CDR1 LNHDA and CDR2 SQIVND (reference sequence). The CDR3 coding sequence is TGTGCCAGTAGGACAGGTTCGAACACTGAAGCTTTCTTT. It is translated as CASRTGSNTEAFF.

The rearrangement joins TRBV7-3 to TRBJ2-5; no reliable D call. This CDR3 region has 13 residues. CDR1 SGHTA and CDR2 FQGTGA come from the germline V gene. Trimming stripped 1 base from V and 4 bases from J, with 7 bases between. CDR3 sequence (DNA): TGTGCCAGCAGCTTAAATCGGCGAGAGACCCAGTACTTC. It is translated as CASSLNRRETQYF.

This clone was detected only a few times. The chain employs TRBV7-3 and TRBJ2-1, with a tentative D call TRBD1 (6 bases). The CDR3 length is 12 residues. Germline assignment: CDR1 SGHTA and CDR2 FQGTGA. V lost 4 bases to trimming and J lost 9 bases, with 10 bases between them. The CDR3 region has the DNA TGTGCCAGCAGCTCCCAGGGGACTGAGCAGTTCTTC. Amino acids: CASSSQGTEQFF.

In DNA form, the CDR3 reads TGTGCCTGGAGCCGGGACAGAAACAATGAGCAGTTCTTC. It translates to CAWSRDRNNEQFF. The V and J genes are TRBV30 and TRBJ2-1; 7 nucleotides align to TRBD1. The CDR3 is 13 amino acids. Germline CDR1 reads GTSNPN; CDR2 reads SVGIG (reference sequence). Trimming took 3 bases from V and 5 from J; bases not matched to a gene: 4.

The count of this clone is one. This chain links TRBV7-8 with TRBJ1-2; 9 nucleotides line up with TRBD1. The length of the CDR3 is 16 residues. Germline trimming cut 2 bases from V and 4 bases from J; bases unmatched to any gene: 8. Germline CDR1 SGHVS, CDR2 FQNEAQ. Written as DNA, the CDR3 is TGTGCCAGCAGCTTATCAGAGGACAGGGGCGGCTATGGCTACACCTTC. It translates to CASSLSEDRGGYGYTF.

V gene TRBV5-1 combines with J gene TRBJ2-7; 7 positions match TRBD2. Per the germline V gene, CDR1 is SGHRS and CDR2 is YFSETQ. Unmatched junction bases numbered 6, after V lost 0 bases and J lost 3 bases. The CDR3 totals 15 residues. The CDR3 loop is CASSLGTSAFYEQYF. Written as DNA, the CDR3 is TGCGCCAGCAGCTTGGGGACTAGTGCTTTCTACGAGCAGTACTTC. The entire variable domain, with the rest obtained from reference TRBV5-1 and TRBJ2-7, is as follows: KAGVTQTPRYLIKTRGQQVTLSCSPISGHRSVSWYQQTPGQGLQFLFEYFSETQRNKGNFPGRFSGRQFSNSRSEMNVSTLELGDSALYLCASSLGTSAFYEQYFGPGTRLTVT.

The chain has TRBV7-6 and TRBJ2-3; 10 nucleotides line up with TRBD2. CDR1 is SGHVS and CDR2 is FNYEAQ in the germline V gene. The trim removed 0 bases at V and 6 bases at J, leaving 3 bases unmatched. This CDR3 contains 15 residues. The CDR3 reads CASSLASGRSDTQYF. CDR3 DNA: TGTGCCAGCAGCTTAGCTAGCGGGAGGTCCGATACGCAGTATTTT.

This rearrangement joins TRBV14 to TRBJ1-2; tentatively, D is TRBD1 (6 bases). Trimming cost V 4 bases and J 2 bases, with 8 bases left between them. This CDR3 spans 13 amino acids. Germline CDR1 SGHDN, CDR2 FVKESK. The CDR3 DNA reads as TGTGCCAGCAGCCCCGGGACAAACTATGGCTACACCTTC. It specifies CASSPGTNYGYTF.

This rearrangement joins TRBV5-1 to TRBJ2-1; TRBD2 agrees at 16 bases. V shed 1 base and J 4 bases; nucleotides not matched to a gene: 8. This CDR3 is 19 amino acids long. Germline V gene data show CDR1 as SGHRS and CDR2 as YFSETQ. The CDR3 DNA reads TGCGCCAGCAGCTTGTTGGGACTAGCGGGAGGGCCAGGTTACAATGAGCAGTTCTTC. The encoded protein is CASSLLGLAGGPGYNEQFF. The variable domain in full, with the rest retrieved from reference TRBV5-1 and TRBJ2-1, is KAGVTQTPRYLIKTRGQQVTLSCSPISGHRSVSWYQQTPGQGLQFLFEYFSETQRNKGNFPGRFSGRQFSNSRSEMNVSTLELGDSALYLCASSLLGLAGGPGYNEQFFGPGTRLTVL.

CDR3 nucleotide sequence: TGTGCCAGCAGCTTAGCGCACAGGGGGTGGACCCAGTACTTC. Its protein is CASSLAHRGWTQYF. This sequence joins TRBV7-8 and TRBJ2-5; 8 positions match TRBD1. Per the germline V gene, CDR1 is SGHVS and CDR2 is FQNEAQ. V was pared by 0 bases and J by 7 bases, with 4 bases of the junction left unmatched. This CDR3 contains 14 residues.

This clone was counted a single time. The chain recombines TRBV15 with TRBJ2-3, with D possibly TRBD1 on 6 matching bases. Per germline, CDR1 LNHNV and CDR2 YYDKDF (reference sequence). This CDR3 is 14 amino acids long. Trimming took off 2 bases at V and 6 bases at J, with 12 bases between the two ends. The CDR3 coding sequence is TGTGCCACCAGCAGATCCAGGGGAAGGGATACGCAGTATTTT. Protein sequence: CATSRSRGRDTQYF.

The CDR3 here is CATTSRQRRYEQYF. The CDR3 nucleotides read TGCGCCACCACGTCCCGGCAGAGGCGATACGAGCAGTACTTC. The chain recombines TRBV10-1 with TRBJ2-7; D unresolved. V was shortened by 10 bases and J by 4 bases, with 20 bases between the two germline ends. The germline V gene has CDR1 WNHNN and CDR2 SYGVQD (reference sequence). The CDR3 consists of 14 residues.